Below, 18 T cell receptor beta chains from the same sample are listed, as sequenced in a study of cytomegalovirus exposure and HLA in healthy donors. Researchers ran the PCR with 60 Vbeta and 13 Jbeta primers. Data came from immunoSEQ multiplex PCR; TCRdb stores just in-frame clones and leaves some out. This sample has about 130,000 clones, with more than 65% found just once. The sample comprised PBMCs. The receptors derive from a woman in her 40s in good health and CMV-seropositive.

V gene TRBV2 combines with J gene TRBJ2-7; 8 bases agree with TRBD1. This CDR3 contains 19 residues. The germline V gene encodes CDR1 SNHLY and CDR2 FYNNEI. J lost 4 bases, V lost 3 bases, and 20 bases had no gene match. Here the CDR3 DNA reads TGTGCCAGCAGTGATAGAGGACAGGGAGGAGGTTACCCTAGTTACGAGCAGTACTTC. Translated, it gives CASSDRGQGGGYPSYEQYF.

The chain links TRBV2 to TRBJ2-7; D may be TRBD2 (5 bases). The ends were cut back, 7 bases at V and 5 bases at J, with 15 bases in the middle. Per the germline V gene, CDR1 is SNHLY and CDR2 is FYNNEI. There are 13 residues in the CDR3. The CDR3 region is CASNRGQEHEQYF. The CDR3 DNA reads TGTGCCAGCAACCGGGGTCAAGAGCACGAGCAGTACTTC. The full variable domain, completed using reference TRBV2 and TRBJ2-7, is EPEVTQTPSHQVTQMGQEVILRCVPISNHLYFYWYRQILGQKVEFLVSFYNNEISEKSEIFDDQFSVERPDGSNFTLKIRSTKLEDSAMYFCASNRGQEHEQYFGPGTRLTVT.

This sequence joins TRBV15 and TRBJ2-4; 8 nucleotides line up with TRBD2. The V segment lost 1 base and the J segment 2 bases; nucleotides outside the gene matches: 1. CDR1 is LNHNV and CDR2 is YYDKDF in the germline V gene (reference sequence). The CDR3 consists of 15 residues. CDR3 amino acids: CATSRAGGTKNIQYF. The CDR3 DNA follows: TGTGCCACCAGCAGAGCGGGGGGGACCAAAAACATTCAGTACTTC.

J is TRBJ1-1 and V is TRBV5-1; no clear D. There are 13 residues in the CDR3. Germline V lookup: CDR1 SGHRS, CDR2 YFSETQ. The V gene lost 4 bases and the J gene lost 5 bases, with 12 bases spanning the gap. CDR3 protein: CASSPRTGTEAFF. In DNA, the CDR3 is TGCGCCAGCAGCCCTAGGACGGGGACTGAAGCTTTCTTT.

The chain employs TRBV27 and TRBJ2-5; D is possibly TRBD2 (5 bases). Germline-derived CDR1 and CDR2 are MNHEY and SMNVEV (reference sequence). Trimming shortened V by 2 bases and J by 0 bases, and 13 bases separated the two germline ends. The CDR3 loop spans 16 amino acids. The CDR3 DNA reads TGTGCCAGCAGTTTACTTCCGTTAGCGTACCAAGAGACCCAGTACTTC. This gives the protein CASSLLPLAYQETQYF.

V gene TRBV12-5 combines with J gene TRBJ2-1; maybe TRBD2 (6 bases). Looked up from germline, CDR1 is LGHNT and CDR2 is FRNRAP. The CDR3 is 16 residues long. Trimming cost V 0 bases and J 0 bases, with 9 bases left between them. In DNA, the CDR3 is TGTGCTAGTGGTTTGGTACGGCGGGACTCCTACAATGAGCAGTTCTTC. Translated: CASGLVRRDSYNEQFF. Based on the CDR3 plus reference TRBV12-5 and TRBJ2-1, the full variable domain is DARVTQTPRHKVTEMGQEVTMRCQPILGHNTVFWYRQTMMQGLELLAYFRNRAPLDDSGMPKDRFSAEMPDATLATLKIQPSEPRDSAVYFCASGLVRRDSYNEQFFGPGTRLTVL.

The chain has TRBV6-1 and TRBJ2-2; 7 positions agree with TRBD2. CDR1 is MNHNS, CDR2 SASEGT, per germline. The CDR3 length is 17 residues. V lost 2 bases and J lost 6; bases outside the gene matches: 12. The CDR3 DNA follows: TGTGCCAGCAGTGAATACCCCGGCAGGGCGGGGGCCGGGGAGCTGTTTTTT. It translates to CASSEYPGRAGAGELFF.

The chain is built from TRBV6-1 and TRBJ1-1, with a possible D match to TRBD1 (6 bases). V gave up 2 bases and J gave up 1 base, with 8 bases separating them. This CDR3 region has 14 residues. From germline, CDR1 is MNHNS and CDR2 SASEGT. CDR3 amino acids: CASSERQANTEAFF. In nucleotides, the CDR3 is TGTGCCAGCAGTGAAAGACAGGCGAACACTGAAGCTTTCTTT.

CDR3 region: CASSFSGKGYTF. The CDR3 DNA reads as TGTGCCAGCAGCTTCTCAGGGAAAGGCTACACCTTC. The chain employs TRBV7-9 and TRBJ1-2; maybe TRBD1 (5 bases). Germline V gives CDR1 SEHNR, CDR2 FQNEAQ (reference sequence). The V end was cut by 3 bases, the J end by 8 bases, with 10 bases between. The CDR3 is 12 residues long. Full variable domain (remainder filled in from reference TRBV7-9 and TRBJ1-2): DTGVSQNPRHKITKRGQNVTFRCDPISEHNRLYWYRQTLGQGPEFLTYFQNEAQLEKSRLLSDRFSAERPKGSFSTLEIQRTEQGDSAMYLCASSFSGKGYTFGSGTRLTVV.

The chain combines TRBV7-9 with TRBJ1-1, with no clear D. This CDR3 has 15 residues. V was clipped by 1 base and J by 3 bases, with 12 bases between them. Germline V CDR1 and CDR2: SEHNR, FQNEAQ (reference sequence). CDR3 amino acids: CASSLVALWDTEAFF. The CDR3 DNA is TGTGCCAGCAGCTTAGTAGCCTTATGGGACACTGAAGCTTTCTTT.

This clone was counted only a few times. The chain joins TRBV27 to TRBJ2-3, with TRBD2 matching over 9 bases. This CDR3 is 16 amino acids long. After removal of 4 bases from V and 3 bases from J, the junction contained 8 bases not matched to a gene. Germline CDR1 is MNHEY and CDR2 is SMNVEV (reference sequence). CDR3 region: CASSSPMREGTDTQYF. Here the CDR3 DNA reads TGTGCCAGCAGTTCCCCGATGCGGGAGGGAACAGATACGCAGTATTTT.

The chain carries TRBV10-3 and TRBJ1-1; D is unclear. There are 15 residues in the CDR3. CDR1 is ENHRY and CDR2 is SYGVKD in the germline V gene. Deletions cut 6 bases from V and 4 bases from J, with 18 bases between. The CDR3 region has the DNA TGTGCCATCAGGATAAGCCTGATCGCGGGCACTGAAGCTTTCTTT. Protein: CAIRISLIAGTEAFF.

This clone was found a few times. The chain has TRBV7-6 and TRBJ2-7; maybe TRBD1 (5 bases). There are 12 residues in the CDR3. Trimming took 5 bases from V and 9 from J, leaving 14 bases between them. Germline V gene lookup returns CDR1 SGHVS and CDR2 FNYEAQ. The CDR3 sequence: CASSADRTRQYF. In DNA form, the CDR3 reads TGTGCCAGCAGCGCCGACAGAACAAGGCAGTACTTC.

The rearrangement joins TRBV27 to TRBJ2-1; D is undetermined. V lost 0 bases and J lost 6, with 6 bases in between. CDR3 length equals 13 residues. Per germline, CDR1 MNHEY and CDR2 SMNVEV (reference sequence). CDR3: CASSLSHFNEQFF. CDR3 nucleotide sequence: TGTGCCAGCAGTTTATCCCATTTCAATGAGCAGTTCTTC.

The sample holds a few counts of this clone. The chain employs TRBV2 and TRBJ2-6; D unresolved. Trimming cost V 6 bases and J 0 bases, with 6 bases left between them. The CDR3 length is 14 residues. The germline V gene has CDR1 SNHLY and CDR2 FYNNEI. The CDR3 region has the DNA TGTGCCAGCAGGACTGGCTCTGGGGCCAACGTCCTGACTTTC. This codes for CASRTGSGANVLTF.

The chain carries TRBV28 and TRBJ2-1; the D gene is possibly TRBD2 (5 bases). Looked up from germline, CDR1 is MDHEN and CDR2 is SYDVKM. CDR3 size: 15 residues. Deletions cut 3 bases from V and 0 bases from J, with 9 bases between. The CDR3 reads CASSFSDASYNEQFF. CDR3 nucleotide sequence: TGTGCCAGCAGTTTTAGCGACGCCTCCTACAATGAGCAGTTCTTC. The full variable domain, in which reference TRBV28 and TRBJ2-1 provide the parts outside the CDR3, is DVKVTQSSRYLVKRTGEKVFLECVQDMDHENMFWYRQDPGLGLRLIYFSYDVKMKEKGDIPEGYSVSREKKERFSLILESASTNQTSMYLCASSFSDASYNEQFFGPGTRLTVL.

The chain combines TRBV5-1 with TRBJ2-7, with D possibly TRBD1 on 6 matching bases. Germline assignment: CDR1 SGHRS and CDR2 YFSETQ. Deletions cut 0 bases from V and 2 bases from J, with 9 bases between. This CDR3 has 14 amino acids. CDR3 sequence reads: CASSLARGTYEQYF. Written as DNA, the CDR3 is TGCGCCAGCAGCTTGGCCAGGGGCACCTACGAGCAGTACTTC.

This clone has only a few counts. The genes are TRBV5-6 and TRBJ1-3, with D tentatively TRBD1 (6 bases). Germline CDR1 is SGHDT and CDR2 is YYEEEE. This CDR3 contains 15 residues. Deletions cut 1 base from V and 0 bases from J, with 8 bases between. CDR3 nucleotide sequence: TGTGCCAGCAGCTTGATAGGGGGCTCTGGAAACACCATATATTTT. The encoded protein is CASSLIGGSGNTIYF.